One and the same sample provided the 32 T cell receptor beta chains below, sequenced in a study of blood T cell repertoires in COVID-19 (dated by TCRdb to 2019 to 2021). Preparation of the library involved the immunoSEQ multiplex PCR assay. TCRdb obtained this table from immuneACCESS and retained in-frame rearrangements with V and J assigned. These tables miss some clones; where compared with another copy, unresolved V genes account for less than half of the shortfall, and the remainder is unexplained. This sample holds 50,000 to 65,000 clones; 92% were observed only once. The ten largest clones take up approximately 4.6% of the sample. The material sequenced was peripheral blood. These receptors were obtained from a man aged 50-60 years with active COVID-19.

The V and J genes are TRBV19 and TRBJ1-1; D gene ambiguous. Germline V gives CDR1 LNHDA, CDR2 SQIVND (reference sequence). The CDR3 has 14 amino acids. The V and J ends lost 7 bases and 0 bases respectively, with 12 bases between them. As DNA, the CDR3 is TGTGCCAGTACCACGACAAGCATGAACACTGAAGCTTTCTTT. It encodes CASTTTSMNTEAFF.

This clone showed up just once. This rearrangement joins TRBV29-1 to TRBJ2-1, with 12 bases matching TRBD2. Germline V gives CDR1 SQVTM, CDR2 ANQGSEA. With V trimmed by 7 bases and J by 9 bases, 10 bases remained unmatched. The CDR3 extends over 14 amino acids. CDR3 region: CSARLAGDRGEQFF. In DNA form, the CDR3 reads TGCAGCGCCCGACTAGCGGGGGATCGGGGTGAGCAGTTCTTC.

The chain employs TRBV9 and TRBJ1-1; D perhaps matches TRBD1 (6 bases). This CDR3 contains 15 residues. V was clipped by 4 bases and J by 5 bases, with 18 bases between them. In germline, CDR1 is SGDLS, CDR2 YYNGEE. CDR3 amino acids: CASSTSSGVVTEAFF. CDR3 DNA: TGTGCCAGCAGCACCTCCTCAGGGGTTGTAACTGAAGCTTTCTTT.

The chain combines TRBV4-1 with TRBJ1-4; 8 bases match TRBD1. CDR1 MGHRA and CDR2 YSYEKL come from the germline V gene. Germline trimming cut 5 bases from V and 8 bases from J; bases unmatched to any gene: 10. The CDR3 contains 15 residues. The chain's CDR3 is CASSESDRVGEKLFF. CDR3 DNA: TGCGCCAGCAGCGAGTCGGACAGGGTTGGCGAAAAACTGTTTTTT.

The J gene is TRBJ1-1, the V gene TRBV3-1 (or the pseudogene TRBV3-2), with D perhaps TRBD1 (5 bases). The germline V and J ends were trimmed by 1 base and 1 base, with 10 bases remaining between them. CDR1 and CDR2 from the germline V gene are LGHDT and YNNKEL (reference sequence). The CDR3 contains 15 residues. The CDR3 DNA reads as TGTGCCAGCAGCCAAGGTCGGGGGGGGAACACTGAAGCTTTCTTT. It codes for CASSQGRGGNTEAFF.

There are a few counts of this clone. The DNA of the CDR3 is TGTGCCATCAGTGAGTCGGTGCTAGCGGGAGCCGCCTACAATGAGCAGTTCTTC. This translates into CAISESVLAGAAYNEQFF. The V and J genes are TRBV10-3 and TRBJ2-1, with 10 bases aligning to TRBD2. Germline V CDR1 and CDR2: ENHRY, SYGVKD. Trimming cost V 0 bases and J 2 bases; bases outside gene matches: 7. The CDR3 consists of 18 residues.

J is TRBJ1-1 and V is TRBV7-2; D gene ambiguous. This CDR3 spans 14 amino acids. The ends were cut back, 1 base at V and 3 bases at J, with 9 bases in the middle. Per the germline V gene, CDR1 is SGHTA and CDR2 is FQGNSA. As DNA, the CDR3 is TGTGCCAGCAGCTTAGTCAGACTGGACACTGAAGCTTTCTTT. This gives the protein CASSLVRLDTEAFF.

The chain joins TRBV9 to TRBJ2-3; 9 nucleotides align to TRBD1. Germline CDR1 is SGDLS and CDR2 is YYNGEE. The CDR3 contains 16 residues. Trimming removed 5 bases from V and 2 bases from J; junction bases left unmatched: 9. The CDR3 DNA is TGTGCCAGCAGTTACCGCCGGGACAGGGCCACAGATACGCAGTATTTT. It is translated as CASSYRRDRATDTQYF.

The rearrangement joins TRBV28 to TRBJ2-1, with TRBD2 matching over 9 bases. Trimming at V came to 8 bases and at J to 9 bases, leaving 17 bases not matched to a gene. The V gene's germline CDR1 is MDHEN and CDR2 SYDVKM. There are 16 residues in the CDR3. CDR3 DNA sequence: TGTGCCAGCCGCAGCGGTGGGCTAGCGGGACATAGTGAGCAGTTCTTC. As protein: CASRSGGLAGHSEQFF. Based on the CDR3 plus reference TRBV28 and TRBJ2-1, the full variable domain is DVKVTQSSRYLVKRTGEKVFLECVQDMDHENMFWYRQDPGLGLRLIYFSYDVKMKEKGDIPEGYSVSREKKERFSLILESASTNQTSMYLCASRSGGLAGHSEQFFGPGTRLTVL.

V usage is TRBV10-1 and J usage is TRBJ2-2, with 7 nucleotides matching TRBD1. The CDR3 consists of 16 residues. Germline V gene lookup returns CDR1 WNHNN and CDR2 SYGVQD (reference sequence). V was pared by 2 bases and J by 0 bases, with 3 bases of the junction left unmatched. CDR3 bases: TGCGCCAGCAGTGAGGAGGGACAGCCGAACACCGGGGAGCTGTTTTTT. Protein: CASSEEGQPNTGELFF.

V is TRBV18 and J is TRBJ2-7; TRBD2 matches at 13 bases. Trimming at V came to 0 bases and at J to 5 bases, leaving 7 bases not matched to a gene. CDR1 is KGHSH, CDR2 LQKENI, per germline. There are 17 residues in the CDR3. The CDR3 bases are TGTGCCAGCTCACCACCGAATTTGGGACTAGCGGGGAACGAGCAGTACTTC. Translated: CASSPPNLGLAGNEQYF.

In this sample, this clone turned up once. This chain uses TRBV2 with TRBJ2-3; D unresolved. Germline V gene data show CDR1 as SNHLY and CDR2 as FYNNEI. Deletions cut 10 bases from V and 2 bases from J, with 10 bases between. The CDR3 has 12 amino acids. As DNA, the CDR3 is TGTGCCACAGACTTGGACACAGATACGCAGTATTTT. This sequence encodes CATDLDTDTQYF.

The J gene is TRBJ2-1, the V gene TRBV7-3, with 11 bases aligning to TRBD2. Per germline, CDR1 SGHTA and CDR2 FQGTGA. The CDR3 is 18 residues long. V lost 3 bases, J lost 9 bases, and 16 bases stayed unmatched. The CDR3 is CASSFWGYETSGISEQFF. CDR3 nucleotide sequence: TGTGCCAGCAGCTTTTGGGGCTATGAGACTAGCGGGATTAGTGAGCAGTTCTTC. The full variable domain, in which reference TRBV7-3 and TRBJ2-1 provide the parts outside the CDR3, is GAGVSQTPSNKVTEKGKYVELRCDPISGHTALYWYRQSLGQGPEFLIYFQGTGAADDSGLPNDRFFAVRPEGSVSTLKIQRTERGDSAVYLCASSFWGYETSGISEQFFGPGTRLTVL.

This chain links TRBV14 with TRBJ1-1; TRBD1 is a possible D gene (6 bases). The V end was cut by 6 bases, the J end by 0 bases, with 23 bases between. Germline V CDR1 and CDR2: SGHDN, FVKESK. The CDR3 spans 18 residues. The CDR3 nucleotides are TGTGCCAGCAGGCGAGGACCAAAGGGACACTTTCTGAACACTGAAGCTTTCTTT. It encodes CASRRGPKGHFLNTEAFF.

V gene TRBV3-1 (or the pseudogene TRBV3-2) combines with J gene TRBJ2-5; D is perhaps TRBD1 (6 bases). This CDR3 has 15 residues. Germline V gene lookup returns CDR1 LGHDT and CDR2 YNNKEL (reference sequence). Trimming removed 1 base from V and 5 bases from J, with 14 bases in between. CDR3 nucleotides: TGTGCCAGCAGCCAAGGGCTGGGGGCCGGGGAGACCCAGTACTTC. It specifies CASSQGLGAGETQYF.

This chain connects TRBV5-4 to TRBJ2-3; TRBD1 matches at 7 bases. Germline V CDR1 and CDR2: SGHNT, YYREEE (reference sequence). The CDR3 contains 15 residues. Trimming took 4 bases from V and 1 from J; bases not matched to a gene: 6. This chain's CDR3 is CASSGEGARTDTQYF. CDR3 in DNA: TGTGCCAGCAGCGGCGAGGGGGCGCGCACAGATACGCAGTATTTT.

This clone was seen more than once but under ten times. The chain couples TRBV4-1 to TRBJ2-2; 7 bases fit TRBD1. V trimming: 2 bases; J trimming: 5 bases; junction bases outside the gene matches: 8. The CDR3 has 16 amino acids. The germline gives CDR1 MGHRA, CDR2 YSYEKL. The CDR3 protein is CASSQPDRSPTGELFF. CDR3 DNA sequence: TGCGCCAGCAGCCAACCGGACAGGTCCCCGACCGGGGAGCTGTTTTTT.

This sequence joins TRBV3-1 (or the pseudogene TRBV3-2) and TRBJ1-6, with D unclear. V dropped 3 bases and J dropped 9 bases, with 18 bases sitting between them. Germline V gives CDR1 LGHDT, CDR2 YNNKEL (reference sequence). The length of the CDR3 is 16 residues. This CDR3 is CASSQARSGLGSPLHF. The CDR3 DNA sequence: TGTGCCAGCAGCCAGGCTAGGAGCGGATTAGGTTCACCCCTCCACTTT.

This clone was seen once. The chain links TRBV2 to TRBJ2-7, with TRBD1 matching 7 bases. The CDR3 is made up of 12 amino acids. Germline lookup yields CDR1 SNHLY and CDR2 FYNNEI. V dropped 10 bases and J dropped 0; count of bases not matched to a gene: 3. The CDR3 DNA follows: TGTGCCAACGGACAGGACTCCTACGAGCAGTACTTC. Translation gives CANGQDSYEQYF.

The V call is TRBV6-2 or TRBV6-3, the J call TRBJ2-1, with a tentative D call TRBD2 (5 bases). This CDR3 is built from 16 residues. V was shortened by 2 bases and J by 2 bases, with 13 bases between the two germline ends. Germline V gives CDR1 MNHEY, CDR2 SVGEGT. The CDR3 reads CASSYIAGGAYNEQFF. In DNA form, the CDR3 reads TGTGCCAGCAGTTACATTGCGGGTGGCGCCTACAATGAGCAGTTCTTC.

This chain links TRBV6-1 with TRBJ1-3; the D gene is possibly TRBD1 (5 bases). CDR1 and CDR2 (germline): MNHNS, SASEGT. The CDR3 is 14 residues long. V lost 1 base, J lost 4 bases, and 8 bases lay in between. The CDR3: CASSEEGRGNTIYF. The CDR3, as DNA: TGTGCCAGCAGTGAAGAGGGGCGCGGAAACACCATATATTTT.

The V gene is TRBV10-3, the J gene TRBJ1-3; D is undetermined. V dropped 4 bases and J dropped 0 bases, with 10 bases sitting between them. The CDR3 totals 15 residues. Germline V gene data show CDR1 as ENHRY and CDR2 as SYGVKD. This CDR3 reads CAISGDTHSGNTIYF. Here the CDR3 DNA reads TGTGCCATCAGTGGCGACACACACTCTGGAAACACCATATATTTT.

The table lists this clone with a count of one. The rearrangement uses TRBV6-4 and TRBJ1-1; a possible D gene is TRBD1 (5 bases). The CDR3 covers 16 residues. Per germline, CDR1 MRHNA and CDR2 SNTAGT. Trimming stripped 3 bases from V and 0 bases from J, with 14 bases between. The CDR3 here is CASSESEARVNTEAFF. CDR3 nucleotide sequence: TGTGCCAGCAGTGAAAGTGAGGCCAGGGTGAACACTGAAGCTTTCTTT.

The V call is TRBV11-3, the J call TRBJ2-7; 9 bases match TRBD2. The CDR3 spans 15 residues. Trimming removed 0 bases from V and 2 bases from J; junction bases left unmatched: 2. From germline, CDR1 is SGHNT and CDR2 YENEEA. The CDR3 sequence: CASSLEGTSTYEQYF. The CDR3 nucleotides are TGTGCCAGCAGCTTAGAAGGGACTAGCACCTACGAGCAGTACTTC. Based on the CDR3 plus reference TRBV11-3 and TRBJ2-7, the full variable domain is EAGVVQSPRYKIIEKKQPVAFWCNPISGHNTLYWYLQNLGQGPELLIRYENEEAVDDSQLPKDRFSAERLKGVDSTLKIQPAELGDSAVYLCASSLEGTSTYEQYFGPGTRLTVT.

This clone came up a few times. V and J are TRBV12-5 and TRBJ1-3; the D gene is possibly TRBD1 (5 bases). V dropped 0 bases and J dropped 4 bases, with 16 bases sitting between them. CDR3 size: 17 residues. The germline gives CDR1 LGHNT, CDR2 FRNRAP. CDR3 in amino acids: CASGLVIDRSSGNTIYF. CDR3 sequence (DNA): TGTGCTAGTGGTTTGGTAATTGACAGATCGTCGGGAAACACCATATATTTT.

The V and J genes are TRBV30 and TRBJ1-2; D is unresolved. This CDR3 is 14 amino acids long. Deletions cut 0 bases from V and 6 bases from J, with 14 bases between. Germline V gene sequence: CDR1 GTSNPN, CDR2 SVGIG (reference sequence). CDR3 sequence (DNA): TGTGCCTGGAGTGTCCCCTACCGGGAGGATGGCTACACCTTC. Its translation is CAWSVPYREDGYTF.

This sequence joins TRBV19 and TRBJ2-5; 7 bases are shared with TRBD1. Unmatched junction bases numbered 5, after V lost 2 bases and J lost 2 bases. Germline V gene sequence: CDR1 LNHDA, CDR2 SQIVND (reference sequence). The CDR3 extends over 15 amino acids. CDR3 sequence reads: CASSISGTAQETQYF. The CDR3 DNA reads as TGTGCCAGTAGTATATCCGGGACAGCACAAGAGACCCAGTACTTC.

The chain links TRBV10-1 to TRBJ2-1; 9 bases align to TRBD2. The germline V gene encodes CDR1 WNHNN and CDR2 SYGVQD (reference sequence). J lost 7 bases, V lost 3 bases, and 7 bases had no gene match. The CDR3 totals 15 residues. This CDR3 reads CASSDGTSPGNEQFF. DNA of the CDR3: TGCGCCAGCAGTGATGGGACTAGCCCAGGGAATGAGCAGTTCTTC.

The chain links TRBV3-1 (or the pseudogene TRBV3-2) to TRBJ2-7; D perhaps matches TRBD2 (6 bases). CDR1 and CDR2 (germline): LGHDT, YNNKEL (reference sequence). V was clipped by 4 bases and J by 6 bases, with 13 bases between them. CDR3 length: 13 residues. DNA of the CDR3: TGTGCCAGCAGCCGAACCGGACTAACCGAGCAGTACTTC. Translation: CASSRTGLTEQYF.

The rearrangement links TRBV5-6 to TRBJ2-1; D call uncertain. Germline loops: CDR1 SGHDT, CDR2 YYEEEE. V was trimmed by 0 bases and J by 6 bases, leaving 13 bases between them. This CDR3 has 15 amino acids. The CDR3 nucleotides read TGTGCCAGCAGCTTGGATCAGCGTTTCATCAATGAGCAGTTCTTC. Encoded protein: CASSLDQRFINEQFF.

This clone was seen a single time. This chain links TRBV7-2 with TRBJ1-3, with 7 bases matching TRBD1. CDR3 size: 15 residues. The trim removed 5 bases at V and 4 bases at J, leaving 8 bases unmatched. Germline V gene data show CDR1 as SGHTA and CDR2 as FQGNSA. CDR3 bases: TGTGCCAGCAGCCCGCAATTGGACAGGGGAAACACCATATATTTT. Protein product: CASSPQLDRGNTIYF.

The V and J genes are TRBV28 and TRBJ2-5, with 8 positions matching TRBD1. CDR1 MDHEN and CDR2 SYDVKM come from the germline V gene. The CDR3 runs 14 residues. V trimming: 1 base; J trimming: 5 bases; junction bases outside the gene matches: 3. CDR3 amino acids: CASSLSGGGETQYF. CDR3 coding DNA: TGTGCCAGCAGTTTATCAGGGGGCGGGGAGACCCAGTACTTC.